The present T cell receptor (beta chain) was sequenced within a study of cytomegalovirus exposure and HLA in healthy donors. Study-level information: From donors who were HLA-typed, an early data release held about 85 million unique TCRs. The study, taken as a whole, reports: Analysis performed later showed TCR beta chains linked to HLA being more clonally expanded than equally common others. A later analysis associated 16,951 TCR beta sequences with HLA alleles at a 0.05 false discovery rate.

The PCR was carried out with 60 Vbeta primers and 13 Jbeta primers. Profiled with immunoSEQ multiplex PCR; TCRdb holds only in-frame clones, not every one. The top ten hold under 7.5% of the sample, which has some 87,000 clones, roughly 80% seen once. Remarks on this clone: The antigen is undetermined.

This CDR3 region has 12 residues. V was cut by 3 bases and J by 7 bases, with 12 bases left in between. From germline, CDR1 is GTSNPN and CDR2 SVGIG (reference sequence). The source of this sequence is a man between 50 and 59 years old in good health and CMV-seropositive. The chain employs TRBV30 and TRBJ1-2; D may be TRBD1 (6 bases). The sample consisted of PBMCs. In nucleotides, the CDR3 is TGTGCCTGGAGGGCTGGGACACGTGGCTACACCTTC. This encodes CAWRAGTRGYTF. The variable domain in full, with the rest retrieved from reference TRBV30 and TRBJ1-2, is SQTIHQWPATLVQPVGSPLSLECTVEGTSNPNLYWYRQAAGRGLQLLFYSVGIGQISSEVPQNLSASRPQDRQFILSSKKLLLSDSGFYLCAWRAGTRGYTFGSGTRLTVV.